The next 10 T cell receptor beta chains were all read from a single sample in a study of early T cells in non-severe SARS-CoV-2 infection. TCRdb reprocessed the 5' RACE reads via MiXCR and lists one record per CDR3 protein. The sample has roughly 56,000 distinct CDR3 sequences, more than 9.5% seen once; the top ten hold 8% to 10%. The sequencing input was whole blood. All receptors derive from an adult who was a healthcare worker with PCR-confirmed SARS-CoV-2 infection or an uninfected control (not recorded which).

About this clonotype itself: Just one base apart from a much larger clone, this may be a read error. The J gene is TRBJ2-7, the V gene TRBV4-3, with D tentatively TRBD1 (6 bases). Germline values: CDR1 LGHNA, CDR2 YSLEER. The CDR3 totals 20 residues. CDR3 sequence reads: CASSQAPPGTTLTLSYERYF. CDR3 DNA: TGCGCCAGCAGCCAAGCGCCCCCCGGGACAACACTCACTCTCTCCTACGAGCGGTACTTC.

Only a few counts were recorded for this clonotype. The chain employs TRBV27 and TRBJ2-7, with 10 bases matching TRBD1. This CDR3 contains 16 residues. Per the germline V gene, CDR1 is MNHEY and CDR2 is SMNVEV (reference sequence). Germline trimming cut 6 bases from V and 4 bases from J; bases unmatched to any gene: 12. The CDR3 region has the DNA TGTGCCAGCAGCCCCAGGGGAGGGACAGGGGTTTACGAGCAGTACTTC. Translated, it gives CASSPRGGTGVYEQYF.

There are many counts of this clonotype. The CDR3 reads CASSFPGLGTDTQYF. CDR3 nucleotide sequence: TGTGCCAGCAGTTTCCCGGGACTAGGAACAGATACGCAGTATTTT. The chain couples TRBV7-2 to TRBJ2-3, with 8 bases identical to TRBD2. Trimming at V came to 6 bases and at J to 3 bases, leaving 8 bases not matched to a gene. Germline-derived CDR1 and CDR2 are SGHTA and FQGNSA. This CDR3 is built from 15 residues.

Here the CDR3 reads CSVVPAAYEQYF. The CDR3 bases are TGCAGCGTTGTTCCAGCTGCCTACGAGCAGTACTTC. The chain joins TRBV29-1 to TRBJ2-7; D remains unclear. V was pared by 4 bases and J by 2 bases, with 9 bases between. CDR1 is SQVTM and CDR2 is ANQGSEA in the germline V gene. The length of the CDR3 is 12 residues.

V gene TRBV29-1 combines with J gene TRBJ1-1; tentatively, D is TRBD1 (6 bases). Germline assignment: CDR1 SQVTM and CDR2 ANQGSEA. The germline V and J ends were trimmed by 6 bases and 4 bases, with 12 bases remaining between them. The CDR3 is made up of 12 amino acids. For the CDR3, the DNA is TGCAGCGTCAGGGGTGTGATCACTGAAGCTTTCTTT. It codes for CSVRGVITEAFF. Filled out from reference TRBV29-1 and TRBJ1-1, the complete variable domain reads SAVISQKPSRDICQRGTSLTIQCQVDSQVTMMFWYRQQPGQSLTLIATANQGSEATYESGFVIDKFPISRPNLTFSTLTVSNMSPEDSSIYLCSVRGVITEAFFGQGTRLTVV.

This clonotype was observed a few times. One end of the junction is discordant with germline, which a read error may explain. V and J are TRBV6-2 or TRBV6-3 and TRBJ2-1, with D perhaps TRBD1 (6 bases). CDR1 MNHEY and CDR2 SVGEGT come from the germline V gene. This CDR3 spans 18 amino acids. The CDR3 loop reads CASCYSQSTGSPYNEQFF. DNA of the CDR3: TGTGCCAGCTGTTACTCACAGTCTACAGGGAGCCCCTACAATGAGCAGTTCTTC.

V and J are TRBV9 and TRBJ2-1; a possible D gene is TRBD2 (5 bases). CDR1 SGDLS and CDR2 YYNGEE come from the germline V gene. The ends were cut back, 3 bases at V and 9 bases at J, with 7 bases in the middle. The CDR3 consists of 11 residues. CDR3: CASSASREQFF. CDR3 sequence (DNA): TGTGCCAGCAGCGCTAGCCGTGAGCAGTTCTTC.

This clonotype has just a few counts. The rearrangement uses TRBV5-6 and TRBJ2-2, with D hard to call. Germline V CDR1 and CDR2: SGHDT, YYEEEE. The germline V and J ends were trimmed by 1 base and 4 bases, with 14 bases remaining between them. This CDR3 is 16 amino acids long. For the CDR3, the DNA is TGTGCCAGCAGCTTGTGGGCTATGGGTAGCACCGGGGAGCTGTTTTTT. Protein product: CASSLWAMGSTGELFF.

The sample holds a few counts of this clonotype. This chain joins TRBV19 and TRBJ2-7, with D possibly TRBD2 on 5 matching bases. The CDR3 length is 15 residues. The germline V gene has CDR1 LNHDA and CDR2 SQIVND (reference sequence). The V gene lost 7 bases and the J gene lost 1 base, with 17 bases spanning the gap. This CDR3 is CASKRISGESYEQYF. The CDR3 DNA sequence: TGTGCCAGTAAGCGGATCTCTGGGGAATCCTACGAGCAGTACTTC.

This clonotype was counted ten times or more. The rearrangement links TRBV6-6 to TRBJ1-2, with D perhaps TRBD1 (5 bases). CDR1 is MNHNY and CDR2 is SVGAGI in the germline V gene (reference sequence). With 7 bases removed from V and 7 bases from J, the gap between germline ends came to 13 bases. The CDR3 is 12 residues long. As DNA, the CDR3 is TGTGCCAGCACCAGGGATGCTTCTGGCTACACCTTC. Its translation is CASTRDASGYTF.